This passage covers 20 T cell receptor beta chains from one sample sequenced in a study of spatial heterogeneity in lung cancer. Specified time point: sample taken at primary tumor resection. TCRdb independently ran MiXCR on the 5' RACE reads; one entry per CDR3 protein. Of fewer than 65,000 distinct CDR3 sequences in the sample, 6.3% were seen once. Material: PBMCs, obtained at surgery. All receptors derive from a female donor with early-stage non-small cell lung cancer.

This clonotype showed up many times. The rearrangement links TRBV5-6 to TRBJ1-1, with D perhaps matching TRBD1 (5 bases). V was pared by 2 bases and J by 5 bases, with 13 bases between. CDR3 length: 14 residues. Germline V lookup: CDR1 SGHDT, CDR2 YYEEEE. CDR3 DNA: TGTGCCAGCAGCTTACTTCAGGGAGGGACTGAAGCTTTCTTT. It encodes CASSLLQGGTEAFF.

The table lists this clonotype with many counts. J is TRBJ2-3 and V is TRBV19; D is perhaps TRBD1 or TRBD2 (5 bases each). V lost 7 bases to trimming and J lost 5 bases, with 16 bases between them. This CDR3 comprises 14 residues. Germline V gene sequence: CDR1 LNHDA, CDR2 SQIVND (reference sequence). The CDR3 sequence: CASTERGVGDTQYF. In DNA form, the CDR3 reads TGTGCCAGTACCGAAAGAGGGGTCGGAGATACGCAGTATTTT.

This clonotype was recorded many times. V and J are TRBV6-5 and TRBJ1-3, with unresolved D. The CDR3 has 16 amino acids. Germline V lookup: CDR1 MNHEY, CDR2 SVGAGI. V was pared by 5 bases and J by 0 bases, with 14 bases between. Here the CDR3 DNA reads TGTGCCAGCAGTCCAACCTGGCCCAGCTCTGGAAACACCATATATTTT. As protein: CASSPTWPSSGNTIYF.

This clonotype showed up many times. The chain recombines TRBV20-1 with TRBJ1-1, with a tentative D call TRBD1 (5 bases). Germline CDR1 is DFQATT and CDR2 is SNEGSKA (reference sequence). Trimming took 6 bases from V and 5 from J, leaving 19 bases between them. The CDR3 runs to 14 residues. In DNA, the CDR3 is TGCAGTGCCAACCCCCTGCAGGGTAGGACTGAAGCTTTCTTT. Translated, it gives CSANPLQGRTEAFF.

The chain employs TRBV5-1 and TRBJ1-1; 9 positions agree with TRBD1. This CDR3 has 18 amino acids. The J segment lost 10 bases and the V segment lost 2 bases, leaving 21 bases of the junction unmatched. The V gene's germline CDR1 is SGHRS and CDR2 YFSETQ. This CDR3 is CASSLPGAPGQGAGGAFF. The DNA of the CDR3 is TGCGCCAGCAGCTTACCAGGGGCTCCGGGACAGGGCGCGGGAGGAGCTTTCTTT.

This clonotype was detected many times. This chain links TRBV7-9 with TRBJ2-3, with D unclear. From germline, CDR1 is SEHNR and CDR2 FQNEAQ (reference sequence). Between the trimmed V and J ends, which lost 3 bases and 2 bases, there was a span of 6 bases. The CDR3 has 13 residues. The CDR3 sequence: CASSFQHTDTQYF. The CDR3 DNA sequence: TGTGCCAGCAGCTTCCAGCACACAGATACGCAGTATTTT.

A few counts support this clonotype. This sequence joins TRBV18 and TRBJ2-1, with 7 bases matching TRBD1. The CDR3 covers 14 residues. V was clipped by 8 bases and J by 7 bases; unmatched bases: 11. Germline CDR1 and CDR2: KGHSH and LQKENI. In nucleotides, the CDR3 is TGTGCCAGCGCAGGACAGGAGATGGGGAATGAGCAGTTCTTC. It translates to CASAGQEMGNEQFF. Full variable domain (rest looked up from reference TRBV18 and TRBJ2-1): NAGVMQNPRHLVRRRGQEARLRCSPMKGHSHVYWYRQLPEEGLKFMVYLQKENIIDESGMPKERFSAEFPKEGPSILRIQQVVRGDSAAYFCASAGQEMGNEQFFGPGTRLTVL.

In this sample, this clonotype turned up many times. The DNA for the CDR3 is TGTGCCAGCAGTTTTGCGGGGGGAACCTACGAGCAGTACTTC. Its protein product is CASSFAGGTYEQYF. This sequence joins TRBV28 and TRBJ2-7, with TRBD2 matching 8 bases. Germline-derived CDR1 and CDR2 are MDHEN and SYDVKM. With V trimmed by 3 bases and J by 2 bases, 3 bases remained unmatched. The CDR3 consists of 14 residues.

Ten or more counts support this clonotype. This chain joins TRBV5-4 and TRBJ2-7, with 7 bases matching TRBD2. V dropped 2 bases and J dropped 6; count of bases not matched to a gene: 5. The germline V gene encodes CDR1 SGHNT and CDR2 YYREEE (reference sequence). The CDR3 runs to 13 residues. DNA of the CDR3: TGTGCCAGCAGCTTCCAGGCGGGGGTCGAGCAGTACGTC. Its protein product is CASSFQAGVEQYV.

This clonotype was detected ten times or more. The chain is built from TRBV28 and TRBJ2-7; perhaps TRBD2 as D (6 bases). Germline CDR1 reads MDHEN; CDR2 reads SYDVKM. With 5 bases removed from V and 1 base from J, the gap between germline ends came to 15 bases. There are 15 residues in the CDR3. The CDR3 reads CASSAGWVKSYEQYV. In DNA, the CDR3 is TGTGCCAGCAGTGCGGGGTGGGTGAAATCCTACGAGCAGTACGTC.

The chain combines TRBV13 with TRBJ1-1, with unresolved D. CDR3 size: 14 residues. Germline V gene sequence: CDR1 PRHDT, CDR2 FYEKMQ (reference sequence). Trimming stripped 2 bases from V and 3 bases from J, with 10 bases between. DNA of the CDR3: TGTGCCAGCAGCTTAACTAGCCGGGACACTGAAGCTTTCTTT. It translates to CASSLTSRDTEAFF.

In the case of this clonotype: Given a much more abundant clone one base away, this may be a read error. This chain uses TRBV6-1 with TRBJ1-2, with 7 bases aligning to TRBD1. Germline CDR1 MNHNS, CDR2 SASEGT. The CDR3 runs 14 residues. V shed 7 bases, J shed 4 bases, and the junction held 9 bases outside the gene matches. The DNA for the CDR3 is TGTGCCAGCACTGCCGGGACAGACCTCTATGGCTACACCTTC. Translated, it gives CASTAGTDLYGYTF.

This clonotype occurred a few times. This sequence joins TRBV20-1 and TRBJ2-7; D call uncertain. The CDR3 spans 11 residues. The V end was cut by 3 bases, the J end by 2 bases, with 5 bases between. CDR1 and CDR2 (germline): DFQATT, SNEGSKA (reference sequence). CDR3 coding DNA: TGCAGTGCTAGGGGTCCCTACGAGCAGTACGTC. Translated, it gives CSARGPYEQYV.

This clonotype was recorded at least ten times. The chain carries TRBV18 and TRBJ2-5; tentative D call: TRBD1 (6 bases). From germline, CDR1 is KGHSH and CDR2 LQKENI. The CDR3 covers 15 residues. Trimming removed 2 bases from V and 4 bases from J, with 14 bases in between. CDR3 loop: CASSPEGEGGETQYF. The CDR3 coding sequence is TGTGCCAGCTCACCAGAAGGAGAAGGGGGAGAGACCCAGTACTTC.

The sample holds many counts of this clonotype. This chain connects TRBV9 to TRBJ2-7; tentatively, D is TRBD1 or TRBD2 (5 bases each). The germline V gene encodes CDR1 SGDLS and CDR2 YYNGEE. This CDR3 has 16 amino acids. Trimming removed 0 bases at V and 3 bases at J, with 16 bases between. The CDR3 DNA reads as TGTGCCAGCAGCGTAGATTGGGACCCGAGGCTCTACGAGCAGTACTTC. Its protein product is CASSVDWDPRLYEQYF.

The table lists this clonotype with many counts. The V and J genes are TRBV12-5 and TRBJ2-7; no clear D. Trimming removed 2 bases at V and 2 bases at J, with 4 bases between. The CDR3 is made up of 12 amino acids. Germline V lookup: CDR1 LGHNT, CDR2 FRNRAP. As DNA, the CDR3 is TGTGCTAGTGGTTTGAGCCCCTACGAGCAGTACTTC. Translation gives CASGLSPYEQYF.

This clonotype was picked up many times. The chain recombines TRBV14 with TRBJ1-3; D is uncertain. The CDR3 sequence is 11 residues long. Per the germline V gene, CDR1 is SGHDN and CDR2 is FVKESK. The V gene lost 4 bases and the J gene lost 7 bases, with 5 bases spanning the gap. The CDR3 DNA sequence: TGTGCCAGCAGCCGCATCAACACCATATATTTT. Amino acids: CASSRINTIYF.

In this sample, this clonotype turned up many times. J is TRBJ1-1 and V is TRBV6-6; possibly TRBD1 for D (6 bases). The germline V and J ends were trimmed by 5 bases and 7 bases, with 14 bases remaining between them. CDR1 is MNHNY, CDR2 SVGAGI, per germline (reference sequence). The CDR3 runs 13 residues. The CDR3 coding sequence is TGTGCCAGCAGTCCCGGGACAAAGAATGAAGCTTTCTTT. Its translation: CASSPGTKNEAFF.

This clonotype showed up many times. This rearrangement joins TRBV2 to TRBJ2-7; 11 bases fit TRBD2. Germline lookup yields CDR1 SNHLY and CDR2 FYNNEI. Trimming removed 6 bases from V and 3 bases from J; junction bases left unmatched: 7. The CDR3 covers 15 residues. CDR3 sequence (DNA): TGTGCCAGCAGCCCCAAGACTAGCGGGATCTACGAGCAGTACTTC. Translating it yields CASSPKTSGIYEQYF. The full variable domain, in which reference TRBV2 and TRBJ2-7 provide the parts outside the CDR3, is EPEVTQTPSHQVTQMGQEVILRCVPISNHLYFYWYRQILGQKVEFLVSFYNNEISEKSEIFDDQFSVERPDGSNFTLKIRSTKLEDSAMYFCASSPKTSGIYEQYFGPGTRLTVT.

About this clonotype: One junction end disagrees with the germline gene, perhaps due to a read error. The chain joins TRBV2 to TRBJ1-1; 8 bases map to TRBD1. In germline, CDR1 is SNHLY, CDR2 FYNNEI. This CDR3 has 12 residues. CDR3 residues: CASSGQGTGAFF. The CDR3 region has the DNA TGTGCCAGCAGTGGACAGGGGACTGGAGCTTTCTTT.